This TCR beta chain stems from a study of a mutant IDH1 vaccine in newly diagnosed glioma. Study-level background: Across weeks 1, 3, 5, 7, 11, 15, 19 and 23, patients received a vaccination each time, eight in all. Patients under treatment included roughly 62% males and 37.5% females and had a mean age of around 40 years. Receipt of radiotherapy, temozolomide, or both preceded the study, and most received both.

Described time point: week 11, during vaccination. Vaccine doses each comprised 300 ug of mutant IDH1 20-mer peptide, with topical imiquimod. Study-level points and caveats: Changes to the top peripheral T cell clonotypes appeared unrelated to pseudoprogression.

Clones were read by immunoSEQ multiplex PCR, and TCRdb kept only the in-frame ones, dropping some. The table includes 45,000 to 65,000 clones, about 91% detected once. With regard to this clone: As yet, its antigen is unknown.

Germline V gene lookup returns CDR1 MNHEY and CDR2 SMNVEV (reference sequence). This CDR3 is 14 amino acids long. The V and J ends lost 2 bases and 9 bases, in that order; junction bases with no gene match: 6. The chain couples TRBV27 to TRBJ1-5, with TRBD1 identical over 8 bases. This TCR was recovered from a man aged 50 to 60 with glioma. This specimen was PBMCs, taken from a glioma patient whose treatment included an IDH1 peptide vaccine. This CDR3 reads CASSLVTGERPQHF. CDR3 nucleotide sequence: TGTGCCAGCAGTTTAGTGACAGGGGAGCGGCCCCAGCATTTT.